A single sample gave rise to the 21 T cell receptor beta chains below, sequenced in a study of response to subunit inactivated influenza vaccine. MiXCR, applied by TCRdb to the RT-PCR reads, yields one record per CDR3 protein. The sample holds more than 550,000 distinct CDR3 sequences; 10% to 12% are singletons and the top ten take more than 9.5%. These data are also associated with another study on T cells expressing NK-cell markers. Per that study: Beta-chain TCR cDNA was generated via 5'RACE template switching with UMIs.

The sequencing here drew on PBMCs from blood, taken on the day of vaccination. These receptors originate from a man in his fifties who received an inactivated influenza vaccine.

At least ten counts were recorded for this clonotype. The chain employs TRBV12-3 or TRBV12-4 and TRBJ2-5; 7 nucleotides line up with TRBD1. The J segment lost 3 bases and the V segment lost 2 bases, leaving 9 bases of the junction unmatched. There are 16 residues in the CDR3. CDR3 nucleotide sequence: TGTGCCAGCAGTTTACAGCCGACAGGGTTCAAAGAGACCCAGTACTTC. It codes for CASSLQPTGFKETQYF.

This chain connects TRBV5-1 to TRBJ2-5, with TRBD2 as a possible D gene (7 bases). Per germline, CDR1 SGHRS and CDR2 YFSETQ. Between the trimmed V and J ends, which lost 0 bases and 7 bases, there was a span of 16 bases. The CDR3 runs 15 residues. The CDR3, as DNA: TGCGCCAGCAGCTTGGTTGTTGCGGGGGCGGCGACCCAGTACTTC. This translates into CASSLVVAGAATQYF.

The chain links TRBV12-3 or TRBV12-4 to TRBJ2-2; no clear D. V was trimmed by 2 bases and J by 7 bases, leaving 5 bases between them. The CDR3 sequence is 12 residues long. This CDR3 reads CASSLWGGELFF. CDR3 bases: TGTGCCAGCAGTTTATGGGGCGGGGAGCTGTTTTTT.

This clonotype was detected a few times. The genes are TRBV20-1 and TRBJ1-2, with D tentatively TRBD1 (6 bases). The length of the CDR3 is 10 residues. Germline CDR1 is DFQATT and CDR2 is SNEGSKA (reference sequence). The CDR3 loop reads CSPGDYGYTF. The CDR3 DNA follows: TGCAGCCCAGGGGACTATGGCTACACCTTC.

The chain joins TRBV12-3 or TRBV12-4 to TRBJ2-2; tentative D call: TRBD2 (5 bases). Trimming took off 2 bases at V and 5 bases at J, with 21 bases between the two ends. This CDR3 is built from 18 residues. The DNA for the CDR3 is TGTGCCAGCAGTTTACTTGGATTGGGATCCCGGAGGACCGGGGAGCTGTTTTTT. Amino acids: CASSLLGLGSRRTGELFF.

Here the CDR3 DNA reads TGTGCCAGCAGTTACTCGCTAGCGGGAGGATCCAGCGAGCAGTACTTC. It yields the protein CASSYSLAGGSSEQYF. The chain has TRBV6-5 and TRBJ2-7, with 11 bases matching TRBD2. CDR1 and CDR2 from the germline V gene are MNHEY and SVGAGI. The CDR3 contains 16 residues. V lost 0 bases to trimming and J lost 6 bases; unmatched junction nucleotides: 7.

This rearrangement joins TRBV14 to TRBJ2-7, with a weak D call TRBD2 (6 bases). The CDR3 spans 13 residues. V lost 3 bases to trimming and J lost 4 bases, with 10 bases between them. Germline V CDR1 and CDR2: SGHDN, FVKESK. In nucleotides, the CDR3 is TGTGCCAGCAGCCAGGGGGGATTATACGAGCAGTACTTC. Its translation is CASSQGGLYEQYF.

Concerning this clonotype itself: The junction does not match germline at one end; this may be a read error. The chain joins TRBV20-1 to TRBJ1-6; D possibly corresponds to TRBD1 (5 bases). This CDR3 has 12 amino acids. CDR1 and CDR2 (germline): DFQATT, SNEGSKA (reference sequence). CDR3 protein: CSARVLGLPGPF. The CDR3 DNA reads TGCAGTGCTAGAGTTTTAGGACTCCCGGGGCCTTTT.

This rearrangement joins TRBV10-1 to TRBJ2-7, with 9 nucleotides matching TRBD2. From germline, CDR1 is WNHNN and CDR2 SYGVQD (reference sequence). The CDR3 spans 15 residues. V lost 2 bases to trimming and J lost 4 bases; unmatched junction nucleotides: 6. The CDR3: CASSEGTSRDYEQYF. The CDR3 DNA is TGCGCCAGCAGTGAGGGGACTAGCCGAGATTACGAGCAGTACTTC.

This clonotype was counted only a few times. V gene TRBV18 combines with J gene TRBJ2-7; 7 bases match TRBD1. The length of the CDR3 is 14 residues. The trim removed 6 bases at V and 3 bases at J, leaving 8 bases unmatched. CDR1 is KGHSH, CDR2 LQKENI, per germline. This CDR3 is CASSRGQSFYEQYF. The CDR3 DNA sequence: TGTGCCAGCTCCCGGGGACAGAGTTTCTACGAGCAGTACTTC. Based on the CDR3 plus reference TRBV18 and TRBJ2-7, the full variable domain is NAGVMQNPRHLVRRRGQEARLRCSPMKGHSHVYWYRQLPEEGLKFMVYLQKENIIDESGMPKERFSAEFPKEGPSILRIQQVVRGDSAAYFCASSRGQSFYEQYFGPGTRLTVT.

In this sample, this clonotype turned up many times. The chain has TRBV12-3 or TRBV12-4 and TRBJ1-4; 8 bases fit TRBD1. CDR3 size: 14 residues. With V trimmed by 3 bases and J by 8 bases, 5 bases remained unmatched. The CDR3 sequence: CASSFQGAGEKLFF. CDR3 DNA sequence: TGTGCCAGCAGTTTCCAGGGGGCGGGCGAAAAACTGTTTTTT.

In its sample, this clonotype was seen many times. This CDR3 reads CASSFNNEQFF. In DNA form, the CDR3 reads TGTGCCAGCAGTTTTAACAATGAGCAGTTCTTC. The chain recombines TRBV28 with TRBJ2-1; D unresolved. Trimming pared 3 bases from V and 5 bases from J, leaving 2 bases between. Germline CDR1 reads MDHEN; CDR2 reads SYDVKM. This CDR3 comprises 11 residues.

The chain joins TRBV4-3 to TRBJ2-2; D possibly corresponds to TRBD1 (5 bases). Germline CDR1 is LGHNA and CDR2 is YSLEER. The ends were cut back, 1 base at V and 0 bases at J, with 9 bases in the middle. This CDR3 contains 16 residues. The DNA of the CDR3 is TGCGCCAGCAGCCAAGTTACCAGGGCGAACACCGGGGAGCTGTTTTTT. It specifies CASSQVTRANTGELFF.

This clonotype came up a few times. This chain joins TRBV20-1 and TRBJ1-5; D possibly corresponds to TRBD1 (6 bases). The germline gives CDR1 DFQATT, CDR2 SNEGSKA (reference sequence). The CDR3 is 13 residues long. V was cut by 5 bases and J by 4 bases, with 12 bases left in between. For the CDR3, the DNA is TGCAGTGCTTCGGACAGCTTAAATCAGCCCCAGCATTTT. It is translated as CSASDSLNQPQHF.

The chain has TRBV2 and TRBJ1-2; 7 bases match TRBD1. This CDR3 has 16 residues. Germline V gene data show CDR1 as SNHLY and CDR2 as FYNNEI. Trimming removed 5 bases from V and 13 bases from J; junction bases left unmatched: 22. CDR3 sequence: CASSPSRQGALGSGTF. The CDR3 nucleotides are TGTGCCAGCAGTCCATCAAGACAGGGCGCTTTAGGATCGGGCACCTTC.

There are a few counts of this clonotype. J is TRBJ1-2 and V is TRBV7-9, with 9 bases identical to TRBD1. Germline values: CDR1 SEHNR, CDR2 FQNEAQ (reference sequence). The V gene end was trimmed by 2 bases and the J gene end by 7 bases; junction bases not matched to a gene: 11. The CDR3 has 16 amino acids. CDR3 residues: CASSLSGTGKSAGYTF. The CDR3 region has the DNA TGTGCCAGCAGCTTATCCGGGACAGGGAAGTCGGCTGGCTACACCTTC.

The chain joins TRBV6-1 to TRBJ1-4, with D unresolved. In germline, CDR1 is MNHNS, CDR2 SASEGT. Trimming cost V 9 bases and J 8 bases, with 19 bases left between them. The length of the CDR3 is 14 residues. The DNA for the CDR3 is TGTGCCAGTGACCGACCCGCCTTCCCCGAAAAACTGTTTTTT. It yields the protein CASDRPAFPEKLFF.

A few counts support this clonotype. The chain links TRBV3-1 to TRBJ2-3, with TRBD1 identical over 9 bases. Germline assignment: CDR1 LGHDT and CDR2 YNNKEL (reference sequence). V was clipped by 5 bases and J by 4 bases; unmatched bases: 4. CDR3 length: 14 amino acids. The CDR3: CASSGTGSPDTQYF. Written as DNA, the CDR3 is TGTGCCAGCAGCGGGACAGGGTCCCCAGATACGCAGTATTTT.

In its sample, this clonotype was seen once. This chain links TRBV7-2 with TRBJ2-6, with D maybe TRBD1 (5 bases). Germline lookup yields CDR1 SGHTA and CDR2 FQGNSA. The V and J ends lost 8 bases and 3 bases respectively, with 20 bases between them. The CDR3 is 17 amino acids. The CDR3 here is CASPAYKGNSGANVLTF. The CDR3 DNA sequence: TGTGCCAGCCCAGCTTACAAGGGGAATAGTGGGGCCAACGTCCTGACTTTC. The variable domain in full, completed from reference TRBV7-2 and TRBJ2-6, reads GAGVSQSPSNKVTEKGKDVELRCDPISGHTALYWYRQSLGQGLEFLIYFQGNSAPDKSGLPSDRFSAERTGGSVSTLTIQRTQQEDSAVYLCASPAYKGNSGANVLTFGAGSRLTVL.

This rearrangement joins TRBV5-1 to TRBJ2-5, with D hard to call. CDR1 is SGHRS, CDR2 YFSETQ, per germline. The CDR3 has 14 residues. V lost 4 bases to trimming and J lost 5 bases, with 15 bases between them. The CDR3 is CASSGSENGETQYF. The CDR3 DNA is TGCGCCAGCAGCGGTTCAGAAAACGGGGAGACCCAGTACTTC.

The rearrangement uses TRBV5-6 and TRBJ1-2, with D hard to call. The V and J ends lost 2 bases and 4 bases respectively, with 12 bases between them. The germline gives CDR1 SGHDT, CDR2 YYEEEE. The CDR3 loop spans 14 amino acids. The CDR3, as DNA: TGTGCCAGCAGCTTTTCGGGGTTAGGCTATGGCTACACCTTC. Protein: CASSFSGLGYGYTF.